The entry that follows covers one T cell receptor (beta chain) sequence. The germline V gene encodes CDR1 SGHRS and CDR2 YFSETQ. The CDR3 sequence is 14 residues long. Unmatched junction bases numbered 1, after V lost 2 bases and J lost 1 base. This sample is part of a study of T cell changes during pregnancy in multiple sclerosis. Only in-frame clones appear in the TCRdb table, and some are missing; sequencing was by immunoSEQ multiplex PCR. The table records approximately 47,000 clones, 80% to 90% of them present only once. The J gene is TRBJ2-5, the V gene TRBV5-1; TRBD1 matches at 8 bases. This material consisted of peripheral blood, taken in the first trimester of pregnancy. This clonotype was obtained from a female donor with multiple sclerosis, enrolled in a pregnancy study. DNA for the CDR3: TGCGCCAGCAGCTTACAGGGGGTCCAAGAGACCCAGTACTTC. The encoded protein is CASSLQGVQETQYF.